The 20 T cell receptor beta chains given below trace back to one sample, sequenced in a study of cytomegalovirus exposure and HLA in healthy donors. Here immunoSEQ multiplex PCR was the method, and the copy in TCRdb shows in-frame clones only, minus some. The sample includes some 150,000 clones, about 87% seen only once; the top ten take roughly 6.7%. The sequenced material came from PBMCs. The source is a woman in her twenties or thirties in good health and CMV-seropositive.

The rearrangement joins TRBV7-3 to TRBJ2-1; 9 nucleotides align to TRBD1. In germline, CDR1 is SGHTA, CDR2 FQGTGA. V lost 4 bases, J lost 5 bases, and 6 bases stayed unmatched. The length of the CDR3 is 15 residues. The CDR3 DNA sequence: TGTGCCAGCAGCTCGCCGGGACAGGGAAACAATGAGCAGTTCTTC. Its protein product is CASSSPGQGNNEQFF.

The V gene is TRBV9, the J gene TRBJ1-3; D is unclear. Trimming cost V 0 bases and J 0 bases, with 7 bases left between them. The CDR3 has 15 amino acids. CDR1 SGDLS and CDR2 YYNGEE come from the germline V gene. The chain's CDR3 is CASSVESSSGNTIYF. The DNA for the CDR3 is TGTGCCAGCAGCGTAGAGTCTAGCTCTGGAAACACCATATATTTT.

The V call is TRBV15, the J call TRBJ2-7; TRBD2 agrees at 8 bases. In germline, CDR1 is LNHNV, CDR2 YYDKDF (reference sequence). The J segment lost 3 bases and the V segment lost 0 bases, leaving 7 bases of the junction unmatched. The CDR3 contains 16 residues. CDR3 coding DNA: TGTGCCACCAGCAGAGACCGGACTAGCCTGGGCTACGAGCAGTACTTC. Amino acids: CATSRDRTSLGYEQYF.

The chain carries TRBV5-4 and TRBJ1-2; possibly TRBD1 for D (6 bases). Germline V CDR1 and CDR2: SGHNT, YYREEE (reference sequence). The CDR3 loop spans 13 amino acids. The ends were cut back, 2 bases at V and 3 bases at J, with 8 bases in the middle. CDR3 protein: CASSFAGDYGYTF. The CDR3 nucleotides read TGTGCCAGCAGCTTTGCAGGGGACTATGGCTACACCTTC.

The chain joins TRBV28 to TRBJ1-5; no firm D call. With 5 bases removed from V and 2 bases from J, the gap between germline ends came to 19 bases. The CDR3 contains 17 residues. The germline V gene encodes CDR1 MDHEN and CDR2 SYDVKM. The CDR3 region has the DNA TGTGCCAGCAGTACACTTCGGACTGCCGGGGGCAATCAGCCCCAGCATTTT. This translates into CASSTLRTAGGNQPQHF.

The CDR3 sequence: CASRVAGRAETQYF. For the CDR3, the DNA is TGTGCCAGCAGGGTAGCGGGACGCGCAGAGACCCAGTACTTC. This rearrangement joins TRBV2 to TRBJ2-5; 8 bases fit TRBD2. The CDR3 spans 14 residues. Germline V gives CDR1 SNHLY, CDR2 FYNNEI. Unmatched junction bases numbered 7, after V lost 6 bases and J lost 4 bases.

The rearrangement joins TRBV5-1 to TRBJ1-2, with 10 bases matching TRBD1. J was trimmed by 7 bases and V by 4 bases; bases with no gene match: 4. The CDR3 is 13 residues long. Germline CDR1 is SGHRS and CDR2 is YFSETQ. CDR3: CASSTTGGAGYTF. CDR3 sequence (DNA): TGCGCCAGCAGCACGACAGGGGGCGCTGGCTACACCTTC.

This rearrangement joins TRBV5-1 to TRBJ2-3, with TRBD1 identical over 7 bases. The V gene's germline CDR1 is SGHRS and CDR2 YFSETQ. With V trimmed by 4 bases and J by 4 bases, 6 bases remained unmatched. The length of the CDR3 is 14 residues. The CDR3 loop reads CASSPGTVSDTQYF. As DNA, the CDR3 is TGCGCCAGCAGCCCTGGGACAGTATCAGATACGCAGTATTTT. Complete variable domain (other parts from reference TRBV5-1 and TRBJ2-3): KAGVTQTPRYLIKTRGQQVTLSCSPISGHRSVSWYQQTPGQGLQFLFEYFSETQRNKGNFPGRFSGRQFSNSRSEMNVSTLELGDSALYLCASSPGTVSDTQYFGPGTRLTVL.

The count of this clone is one. Other DNA sequences in this sample translate to the same CDR3. V and J are TRBV27 and TRBJ2-5, with 7 bases aligning to TRBD2. J gave up 1 base and V 2 bases, and 4 bases lay outside the gene matches. Germline CDR1 and CDR2: MNHEY and SMNVEV (reference sequence). This CDR3 comprises 15 residues. Here the CDR3 reads CASSLGGGPQETQYF. The CDR3 DNA follows: TGTGCCAGCAGTTTAGGCGGGGGTCCCCAAGAGACCCAGTACTTC.

This clone was detected a few times. The V gene is TRBV7-3, the J gene TRBJ2-2, with TRBD2 as a possible D gene (5 bases). Deletions cut 6 bases from V and 5 bases from J, with 13 bases between. Germline loops: CDR1 SGHTA, CDR2 FQGTGA. The CDR3 runs 14 residues. The CDR3 region has the DNA TGTGCCAGCAGTCCGGACTCGTCTACCGGGGAGCTGTTTTTT. Translation: CASSPDSSTGELFF.

V gene TRBV5-1 combines with J gene TRBJ2-1; 8 nucleotides align to TRBD2. Trimming at V came to 6 bases and at J to 2 bases, leaving 7 bases not matched to a gene. Per the germline V gene, CDR1 is SGHRS and CDR2 is YFSETQ. CDR3 length equals 15 residues. CDR3 in amino acids: CASTTTSETYNEQFF. CDR3 nucleotides: TGCGCCAGCACCACGACTAGCGAGACCTACAATGAGCAGTTCTTC.

The chain combines TRBV15 with TRBJ2-2; TRBD2 aligns across 11 bases. This CDR3 region has 16 residues. The germline gives CDR1 LNHNV, CDR2 YYDKDF (reference sequence). V was pared by 5 bases and J by 3 bases, with 5 bases of the junction left unmatched. CDR3 DNA sequence: TGTGCCACCAGCGGTTTTAGCGGGGGGGACACCGGGGAGCTGTTTTTT. Residues: CATSGFSGGDTGELFF. The full variable domain, rest sourced from reference TRBV15 and TRBJ2-2, is DAMVIQNPRYQVTQFGKPVTLSCSQTLNHNVMYWYQQKSSQAPKLLFHYYDKDFNNEADTPDNFQSRRPNTSFCFLDIRSPGLGDTAMYLCATSGFSGGDTGELFFGEGSRLTVL.

The chain carries TRBV2 and TRBJ2-1; 10 bases line up with TRBD2. Germline CDR1 is SNHLY and CDR2 is FYNNEI. V lost 4 bases, J lost 8 bases, and 8 bases stayed unmatched. CDR3 length: 15 amino acids. The CDR3 region is CASSGLAGDGYEQFF. The DNA of the CDR3 is TGTGCCAGCAGTGGGCTAGCGGGAGACGGGTATGAGCAGTTCTTC.

The chain is built from TRBV9 and TRBJ1-4; weak D call: TRBD1 (6 bases). CDR3 length: 14 amino acids. V lost 1 base, J lost 2 bases, and 6 bases lay in between. In germline, CDR1 is SGDLS, CDR2 YYNGEE. This CDR3 is CASSVQGTNEKLFF. In DNA form, the CDR3 reads TGTGCCAGCAGCGTACAGGGGACTAATGAAAAACTGTTTTTT.

The gene calls are TRBV10-3 and TRBJ1-2, with D unresolved. This CDR3 spans 17 amino acids. Trimming pared 1 base from V and 0 bases from J, leaving 15 bases between. CDR1 is ENHRY, CDR2 SYGVKD, per germline. Written as DNA, the CDR3 is TGTGCCATCAGTGAGTATATGGGCAGCGGTGCTAACTATGGCTACACCTTC. Translated, it gives CAISEYMGSGANYGYTF.

V gene TRBV6-1 combines with J gene TRBJ1-3, with 7 bases aligning to TRBD1. The V gene's germline CDR1 is MNHNS and CDR2 SASEGT. The CDR3 loop spans 21 amino acids. V dropped 0 bases and J dropped 0; count of bases not matched to a gene: 17. The CDR3 DNA reads as TGTGCCAGCAGTGAAGCCAGACAAAACACCCAAGGGGGCCGCTCTGGAAACACCATATATTTT. This translates into CASSEARQNTQGGRSGNTIYF.

V gene TRBV19 combines with J gene TRBJ2-7, with 7 bases lining up with TRBD2. The CDR3 is 13 residues long. CDR1 is LNHDA and CDR2 is SQIVND in the germline V gene (reference sequence). Trimming removed 3 bases from V and 3 bases from J; junction bases left unmatched: 2. For the CDR3, the DNA is TGTGCCAGTAGTATTGGGGGGGTCTACGAGCAGTACTTC. It translates to CASSIGGVYEQYF.

The chain employs TRBV18 and TRBJ2-3, with TRBD2 identical over 11 bases. V was clipped by 3 bases and J by 2 bases; unmatched bases: 4. From germline, CDR1 is KGHSH and CDR2 LQKENI. This CDR3 has 16 residues. In DNA, the CDR3 is TGTGCCAGCTCACCGGCTAGCGGGGGGCTCACAGATACGCAGTATTTT. This encodes CASSPASGGLTDTQYF.

The chain couples TRBV15 to TRBJ1-1; 10 bases align to TRBD1. Trimming removed 2 bases from V and 4 bases from J; junction bases left unmatched: 4. The CDR3 totals 15 residues. Germline V gene data show CDR1 as LNHNV and CDR2 as YYDKDF (reference sequence). The CDR3 nucleotides read TGTGCCACCAGCAGAAGGACAGGGGGGATCACTGAAGCTTTCTTT. Amino acid sequence: CATSRRTGGITEAFF.

The genes are TRBV11-2 and TRBJ2-7; no reliable D call. V was pared by 1 base and J by 0 bases, with 7 bases between. The germline V gene has CDR1 SGHAT and CDR2 FQNNGV. This CDR3 spans 14 amino acids. CDR3 nucleotides: TGTGCCAGCAGCTTAGGCGTTAGCTCCTACGAGCAGTACTTC. Translation gives CASSLGVSSYEQYF.